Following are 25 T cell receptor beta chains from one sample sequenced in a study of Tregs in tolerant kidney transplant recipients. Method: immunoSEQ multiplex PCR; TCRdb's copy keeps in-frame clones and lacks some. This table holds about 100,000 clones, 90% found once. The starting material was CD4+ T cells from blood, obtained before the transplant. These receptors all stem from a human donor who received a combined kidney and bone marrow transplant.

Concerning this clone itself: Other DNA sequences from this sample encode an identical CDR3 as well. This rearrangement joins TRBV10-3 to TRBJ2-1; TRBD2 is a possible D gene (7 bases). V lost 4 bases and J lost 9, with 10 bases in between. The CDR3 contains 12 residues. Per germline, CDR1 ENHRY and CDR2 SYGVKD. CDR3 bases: TGTGCCATCAGTGGCGGGGGCGGTGAGCAGTTCTTC. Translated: CAISGGGGEQFF.

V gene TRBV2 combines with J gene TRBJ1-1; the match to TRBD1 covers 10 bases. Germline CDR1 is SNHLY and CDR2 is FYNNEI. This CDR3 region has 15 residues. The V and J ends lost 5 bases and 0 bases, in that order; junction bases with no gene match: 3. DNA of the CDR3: TGTGCCAGCAGTTGGGGACAGGGGATGAACACTGAAGCTTTCTTT. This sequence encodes CASSWGQGMNTEAFF.

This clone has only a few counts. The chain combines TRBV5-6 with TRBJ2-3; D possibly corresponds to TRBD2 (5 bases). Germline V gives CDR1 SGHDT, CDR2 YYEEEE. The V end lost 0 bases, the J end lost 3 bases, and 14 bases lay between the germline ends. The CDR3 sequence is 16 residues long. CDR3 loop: CASSLAGGSPTDTQYF. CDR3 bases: TGTGCCAGCAGCTTGGCCGGTGGGAGTCCAACAGATACGCAGTATTTT.

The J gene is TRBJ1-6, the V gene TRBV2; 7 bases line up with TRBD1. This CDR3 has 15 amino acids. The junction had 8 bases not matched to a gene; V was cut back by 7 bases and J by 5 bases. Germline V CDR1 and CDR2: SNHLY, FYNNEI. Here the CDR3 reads CASTDEGQNNSPLHF. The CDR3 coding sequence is TGTGCCAGCACCGACGAGGGACAGAATAATTCACCCCTCCACTTT.

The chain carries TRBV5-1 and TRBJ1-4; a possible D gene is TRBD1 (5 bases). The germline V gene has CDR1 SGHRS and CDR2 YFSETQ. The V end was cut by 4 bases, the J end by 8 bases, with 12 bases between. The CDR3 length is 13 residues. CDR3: CASSDGTPEKLFF. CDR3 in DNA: TGCGCCAGCAGCGACGGGACTCCGGAAAAACTGTTTTTT.

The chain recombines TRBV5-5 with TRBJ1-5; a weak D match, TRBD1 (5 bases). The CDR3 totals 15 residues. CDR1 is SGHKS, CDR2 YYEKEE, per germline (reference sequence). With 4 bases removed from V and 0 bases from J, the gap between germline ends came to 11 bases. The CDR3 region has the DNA TGTGCCAGCAGCGAGACAGATTATAGCAATCAGCCCCAGCATTTT. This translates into CASSETDYSNQPQHF.

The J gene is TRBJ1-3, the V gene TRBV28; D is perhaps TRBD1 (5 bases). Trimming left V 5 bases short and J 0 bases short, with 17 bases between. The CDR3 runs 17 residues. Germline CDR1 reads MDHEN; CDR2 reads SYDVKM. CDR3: CASSPPLGLSSGNTIYF. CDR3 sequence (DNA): TGTGCCAGCAGTCCCCCCCTGGGGCTAAGCTCTGGAAACACCATATATTTT.

The CDR3 sequence is CASSPSLGGTEAFF. CDR3 nucleotide sequence: TGCGCCAGCAGCCCCTCCCTCGGAGGCACTGAAGCTTTCTTT. The chain employs TRBV5-1 and TRBJ1-1; D is unresolved. From germline, CDR1 is SGHRS and CDR2 YFSETQ. V gave up 4 bases and J gave up 4 bases, with 14 bases separating them. The length of the CDR3 is 14 residues.

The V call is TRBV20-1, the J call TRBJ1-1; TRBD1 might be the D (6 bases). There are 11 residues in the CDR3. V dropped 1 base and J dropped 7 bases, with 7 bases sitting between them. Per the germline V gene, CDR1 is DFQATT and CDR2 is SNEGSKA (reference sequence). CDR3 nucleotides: TGCAGTGCTAGAGGGGGACATGAAGCTTTCTTT. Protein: CSARGGHEAFF.

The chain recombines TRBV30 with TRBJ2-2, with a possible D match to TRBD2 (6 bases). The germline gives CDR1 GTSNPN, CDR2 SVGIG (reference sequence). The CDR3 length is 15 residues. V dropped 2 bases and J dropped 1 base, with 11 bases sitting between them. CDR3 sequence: CAWSRGGKNTGELFF. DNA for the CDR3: TGTGCCTGGAGTCGGGGCGGGAAGAACACCGGGGAGCTGTTTTTT.

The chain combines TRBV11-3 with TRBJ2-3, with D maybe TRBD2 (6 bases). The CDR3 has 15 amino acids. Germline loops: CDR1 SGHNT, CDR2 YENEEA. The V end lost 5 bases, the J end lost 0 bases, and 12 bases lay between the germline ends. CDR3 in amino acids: CASSPSATSTDTQYF. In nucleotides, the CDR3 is TGTGCCAGCAGCCCTAGCGCTACCAGCACAGATACGCAGTATTTT.

The CDR3: CASCCSEMNTEAFF. Written as DNA, the CDR3 is TGTGCCAGCTGCTGCAGCGAAATGAACACTGAAGCTTTCTTT. The chain combines TRBV6-4 with TRBJ1-1; D is undetermined. V lost 8 bases, J lost 0 bases, and 13 bases lay in between. This CDR3 is 14 amino acids long. CDR1 MRHNA and CDR2 SNTAGT come from the germline V gene.

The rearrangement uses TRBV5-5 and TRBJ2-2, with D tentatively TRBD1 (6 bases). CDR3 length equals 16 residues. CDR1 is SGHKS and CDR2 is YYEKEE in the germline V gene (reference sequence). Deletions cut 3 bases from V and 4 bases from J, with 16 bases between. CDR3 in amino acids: CASSWNREWFTGELFF. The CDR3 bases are TGTGCCAGCAGCTGGAACAGGGAGTGGTTCACCGGGGAGCTGTTTTTT.

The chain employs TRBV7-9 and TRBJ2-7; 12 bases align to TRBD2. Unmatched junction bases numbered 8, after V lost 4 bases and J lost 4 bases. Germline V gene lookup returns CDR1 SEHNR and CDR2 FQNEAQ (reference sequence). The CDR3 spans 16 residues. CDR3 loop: CASSSSGRAPYYEQYF. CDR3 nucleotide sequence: TGTGCCAGCAGCTCTAGCGGGAGGGCCCCCTATTACGAGCAGTACTTC.

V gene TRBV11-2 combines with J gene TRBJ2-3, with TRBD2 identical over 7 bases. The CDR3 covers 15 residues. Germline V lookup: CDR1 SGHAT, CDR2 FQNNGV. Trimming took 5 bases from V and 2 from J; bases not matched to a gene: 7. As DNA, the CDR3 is TGTGCCAGCAGCCGCGGGGGTGTTCTCACAGATACGCAGTATTTT. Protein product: CASSRGGVLTDTQYF. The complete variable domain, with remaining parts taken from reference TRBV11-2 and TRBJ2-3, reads EAGVAQSPRYKIIEKRQSVAFWCNPISGHATLYWYQQILGQGPKLLIQFQNNGVVDDSQLPKDRFSAERLKGVDSTLKIQPAKLEDSAVYLCASSRGGVLTDTQYFGPGTRLTVL.

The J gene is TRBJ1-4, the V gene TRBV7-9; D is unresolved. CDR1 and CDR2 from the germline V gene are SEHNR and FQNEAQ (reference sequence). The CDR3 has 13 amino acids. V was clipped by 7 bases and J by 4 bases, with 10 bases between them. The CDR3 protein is CASTRTDNEKLFF. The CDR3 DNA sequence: TGTGCCAGCACCCGAACAGATAATGAAAAACTGTTTTTT.

DNA of the CDR3: TGCGCCAGCAGCTTGGCCGGAGGGGATTTTGAGCAGTTCTTC. This encodes CASSLAGGDFEQFF. The chain has TRBV5-1 and TRBJ2-1; a possible D gene is TRBD2 (6 bases). The CDR3 loop spans 14 amino acids. Germline V gives CDR1 SGHRS, CDR2 YFSETQ. Deletions cut 0 bases from V and 9 bases from J, with 13 bases between.

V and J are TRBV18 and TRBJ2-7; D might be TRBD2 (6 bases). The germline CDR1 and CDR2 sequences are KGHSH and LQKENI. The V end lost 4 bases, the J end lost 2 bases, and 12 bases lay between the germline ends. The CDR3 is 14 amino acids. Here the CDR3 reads CASSQPGLAYEQYF. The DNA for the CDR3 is TGTGCCAGCTCACAACCGGGACTCGCCTACGAGCAGTACTTC. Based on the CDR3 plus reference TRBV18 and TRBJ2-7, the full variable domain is NAGVMQNPRHLVRRRGQEARLRCSPMKGHSHVYWYRQLPEEGLKFMVYLQKENIIDESGMPKERFSAEFPKEGPSILRIQQVVRGDSAAYFCASSQPGLAYEQYFGPGTRLTVT.

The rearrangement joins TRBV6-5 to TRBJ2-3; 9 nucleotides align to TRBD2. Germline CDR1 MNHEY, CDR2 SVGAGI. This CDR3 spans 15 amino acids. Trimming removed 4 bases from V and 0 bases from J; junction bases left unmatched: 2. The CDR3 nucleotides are TGTGCCAGCAGTTCCCTAGCGGGGAGCACAGATACGCAGTATTTT. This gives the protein CASSSLAGSTDTQYF.

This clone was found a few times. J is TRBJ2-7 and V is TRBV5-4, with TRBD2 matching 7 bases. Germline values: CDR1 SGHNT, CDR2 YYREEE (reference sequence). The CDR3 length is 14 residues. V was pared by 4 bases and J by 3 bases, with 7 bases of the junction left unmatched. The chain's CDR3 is CASSTRTGGYEQYF. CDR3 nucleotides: TGTGCCAGCAGCACCAGGACGGGGGGCTACGAGCAGTACTTC.

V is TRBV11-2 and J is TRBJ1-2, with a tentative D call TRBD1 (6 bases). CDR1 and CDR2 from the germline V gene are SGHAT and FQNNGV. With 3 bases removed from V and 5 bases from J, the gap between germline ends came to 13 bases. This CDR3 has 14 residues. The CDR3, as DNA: TGTGCCAGCAGCTTCCCAGGGGATGGGTATGGCTACACCTTC. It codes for CASSFPGDGYGYTF.

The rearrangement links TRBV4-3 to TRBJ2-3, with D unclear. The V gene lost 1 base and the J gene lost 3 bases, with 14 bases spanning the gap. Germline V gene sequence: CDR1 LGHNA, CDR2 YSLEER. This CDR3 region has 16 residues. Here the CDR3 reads CASSQVLRHFTDTQYF. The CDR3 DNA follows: TGCGCCAGCAGCCAAGTGTTGCGGCACTTTACAGATACGCAGTATTTT.

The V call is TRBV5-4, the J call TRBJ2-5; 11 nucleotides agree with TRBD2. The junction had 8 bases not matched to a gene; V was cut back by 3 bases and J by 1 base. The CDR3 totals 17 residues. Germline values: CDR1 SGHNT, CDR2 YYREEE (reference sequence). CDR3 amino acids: CASSSGASGGSQETQYF. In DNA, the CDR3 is TGTGCCAGCAGCTCGGGGGCTAGCGGGGGGTCCCAAGAGACCCAGTACTTC.

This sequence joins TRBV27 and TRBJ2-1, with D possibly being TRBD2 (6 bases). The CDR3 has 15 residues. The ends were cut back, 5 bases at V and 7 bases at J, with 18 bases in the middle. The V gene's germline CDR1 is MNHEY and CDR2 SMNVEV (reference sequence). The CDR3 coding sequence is TGTGCCAGCAGTGCGCGGGGTGATTTGGGGAATGAGCAGTTCTTC. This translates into CASSARGDLGNEQFF.

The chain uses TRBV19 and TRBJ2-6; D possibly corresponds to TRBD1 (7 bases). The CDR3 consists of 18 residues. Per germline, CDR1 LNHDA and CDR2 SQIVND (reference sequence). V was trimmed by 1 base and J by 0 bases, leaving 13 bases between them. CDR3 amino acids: CASSIGGTVDSGANVLTF. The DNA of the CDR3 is TGTGCCAGTAGTATAGGCGGGACAGTCGACTCTGGGGCCAACGTCCTGACTTTC. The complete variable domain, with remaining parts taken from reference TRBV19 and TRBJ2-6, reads DGGITQSPKYLFRKEGQNVTLSCEQNLNHDAMYWYRQDPGQGLRLIYYSQIVNDFQKGDIAEGYSVSREKKESFPLTVTSAQKNPTAFYLCASSIGGTVDSGANVLTFGAGSRLTVL.